What follows is one TCR beta chain and its context. The method was immunoSEQ multiplex PCR; TCRdb's version includes in-frame clones alone and lacks a portion of them. The table has roughly 26,000 clones, 70% to 90% seen once. This sample was included in a study of PD-1 blockade in classical Hodgkin lymphoma. About the study: Intravenous infusions of nivolumab 3 mg/kg reached patients every 2 weeks.

Autologous stem cell transplantation was followed by relapse in every patient, and brentuximab vedotin exposure varied. This CDR3 has 15 amino acids. Germline V CDR1 and CDR2: SGHRS, YFSETQ. Trimming left V 4 bases short and J 4 bases short, with 17 bases between. Sequencing used peripheral blood mononuclear cells (PBMCs), obtained at baseline. The sequence was obtained from a human donor with classical Hodgkin lymphoma. The gene calls are TRBV5-1 and TRBJ1-1, with D perhaps TRBD1 (5 bases). In DNA, the CDR3 is TGCGCCAGCAGCCCGGCGCCGGGGGAAGGCACTGAAGCTTTCTTT. Amino acids: CASSPAPGEGTEAFF. The full variable domain, rest sourced from reference TRBV5-1 and TRBJ1-1, is KAGVTQTPRYLIKTRGQQVTLSCSPISGHRSVSWYQQTPGQGLQFLFEYFSETQRNKGNFPGRFSGRQFSNSRSEMNVSTLELGDSALYLCASSPAPGEGTEAFFGQGTRLTVV.